This T cell receptor beta chain appears in the sequencing data of a study of early T cells in non-severe SARS-CoV-2 infection. Study-wide context: The input, bulk RNA from unsorted whole blood, was sequenced, and chains were unpaired.

Molecules of cDNA were individually given unique molecular identifiers that were attached to them. TCRdb passed the 5' RACE reads through MiXCR, listing each CDR3 protein once. This sample yields under 85,000 distinct CDR3 sequences, of which about 10% are seen a single time; 5.9% belongs to the top ten. Germline loops: CDR1 SNHLY, CDR2 FYNNEI. Deletions cut 8 bases from V and 3 bases from J, with 14 bases between. This CDR3 has 13 amino acids. The study, taken as a whole, reports: Using VDJdb, the matching emphasized anti-spike CD8 responses while missing private and CD4 specificities.

Points on this clonotype: Its matching antigen is unknown.

Input material: whole blood. This sequence originates from an adult who was a healthcare worker with PCR-confirmed SARS-CoV-2 infection or an uninfected control (not recorded which). The chain links TRBV2 to TRBJ2-7, with D perhaps TRBD1 (8 bases). The CDR3 sequence is CASSQGGDYEQYF. CDR3 nucleotide sequence: TGTGCCAGCTCACAGGGGGGGGACTACGAGCAGTACTTC.